The rows below give T cell receptor beta chains drawn from one sample of a study of lung T cells in sarcoidosis with Löfgren's syndrome. TCRdb fed the reads into MiXCR, producing one record per CDR3 protein. Counted here are 50,000 to 65,000 distinct CDR3 sequences, 21% occurring once; the ten biggest clones make up about 2.5%. The sequencing sample was made of CD4+ T cells from PBMCs. The origin of the receptors is a human donor with sarcoidosis (Löfgren's syndrome or another form), or a control subject (not recorded which). Both conserved end residues are part of each CDR3. The D gene is left open where the match is weak. Size tells how often a clone was seen (once, few, many) or the class of an expanded clone, and some rows leave it out.

cdr3_aa,cdr3_nt,j_call,v_call,clone_size,cdr3_length,d_call
CASSPGLATSDTQYF,TGTGCCAGCAGCCCGGGACTAGCGACTTCAGATACGCAGTATTTT,TRBJ2-3,TRBV11-3,few,15,TRBD2
CASSYWRDTEAFF,TGTGCCAGCAGTTACTGGCGGGACACTGAAGCTTTCTTT,TRBJ1-1,TRBV6-6,many,13,-
CASSYYIYNEQFF,TGTGCCAGCAGCTACTACATTTACAATGAGCAGTTCTTC,TRBJ2-1,TRBV7-2,many,13,-
CSAVLAGVLDEQFF,TGCAGCGCTGTACTAGCGGGAGTTCTGGATGAGCAGTTCTTC,TRBJ2-1,TRBV29-1,few,14,TRBD2
CASRPQGDLTEAFF,TGTGCCAGCAGACCACAGGGGGATCTGACTGAAGCTTTCTTT,TRBJ1-1,TRBV25-1,many,14,TRBD1
CSVAAGTISGANVLTF,TGCAGCGTTGCAGCAGGGACGATATCTGGGGCCAACGTTCTGACTTTC,TRBJ2-6,TRBV29-1,-,16,-
CASSLDLQGAYYGYTF,TGCGCCAGCAGCTTGGATCTCCAGGGGGCGTATTATGGCTACACCTTC,TRBJ1-2,TRBV5-1,few,16,TRBD1
CASSQLRGSGGTDTQYF,TGCGCCAGCAGCCAATTAAGGGGTAGCGGGGGCACAGATACGCAGTATTTT,TRBJ2-3,TRBV4-1,many,17,TRBD2
CASTRSRGANTGAFF,TGTGCCAGCACTAGATCAAGGGGGGCGAACACTGGAGCTTTCTTT,TRBJ1-1,TRBV6-1,many,15,-
CASSYSGWEYF,TGTGCCAGCAGTTACTCCGGGTGGGAGTACTTC,TRBJ2-7,TRBV6-2/TRBV6-3,many,11,-
CSARGGGEATNEKLFF,TGCAGTGCTAGAGGGGGGGGGGAAGCAACTAATGAAAAACTGTTTTTT,TRBJ1-4,TRBV20-1,few,16,-
CASSLAAGTGELFF,TGTGCCAGCAGCTTAGCGGCCGGTACCGGGGAGCTGTTTTTT,TRBJ2-2,TRBV7-9,many,14,-
CSAIKLGPYEQYF,TGCAGTGCCATTAAGTTGGGGCCCTACGAGCAGTACTTC,TRBJ2-7,TRBV20-1,many,13,-
CASRAGGSSSYNEQFF,TGTGCCAGTAGGGCGGGAGGGTCGAGCTCCTACAATGAGCAGTTCTTC,TRBJ2-1,TRBV19,few,16,TRBD2
CSATGALGTDTQYF,TGCAGTGCTACAGGGGCTTTGGGGACAGATACGCAGTATTTT,TRBJ2-3,TRBV20-1,many,14,-
CASSLRDVRTDTQYF,TGTGCCAGCAGCCTCCGGGACGTACGCACAGATACGCAGTATTTT,TRBJ2-3,TRBV5-4,many,15,-
CASSVTGASDTQYF,TGTGCCAGCAGTGTCACAGGGGCGTCAGATACGCAGTATTTT,TRBJ2-3,TRBV2,many,14,TRBD1
CASSERVNTEAFF,TGTGCCAGCAGTGAACGGGTGAACACTGAAGCTTTCTTT,TRBJ1-1,TRBV2,many,13,-
CATSRALGNNPSGYTF,TGTGCCACCAGCAGAGCCTTGGGGAACAATCCCTCCGGCTACACCTTC,TRBJ1-2,TRBV15,-,16,-
CASSRGVYSNKPQHF,TGTGCCAGCAGTCGGGGGGTCTATAGCAATAAGCCCCAGCATTTT,TRBJ1-5,TRBV12-3/TRBV12-4,once,15,-
CASSLARGVYNEQFF,TGTGCCAGCAGCTTAGCCAGGGGGGTCTACAATGAGCAGTTCTTC,TRBJ2-1,TRBV7-2,many,15,-
CATSDDWTSGANVLTF,TGTGCCACCAGTGACGACTGGACCTCTGGGGCCAACGTCCTGACTTTC,TRBJ2-6,TRBV24-1,many,16,-
CASSYSSNQPQHF,TGTGCCAGCAGTTACAGCAGCAATCAGCCCCAGCATTTT,TRBJ1-5,TRBV6-6,many,13,-
CASNLRMVADTQYF,TGTGCCAGCAACCTCAGGATGGTCGCAGATACGCAGTATTTT,TRBJ2-3,TRBV6-2/TRBV6-3,many,14,-
CASSLLASSYNEQFF,TGTGCCAGCAGCTTACTAGCGTCGTCCTACAATGAGCAGTTCTTC,TRBJ2-1,TRBV5-4,many,15,TRBD2
CASSSLNSNQPQHF,TGTGCCAGCAGTTCCCTCAATAGCAATCAGCCCCAGCATTTT,TRBJ1-5,TRBV6-1,many,14,-
CASSLRQLNTEAFF,TGTGCCAGCAGTTTAAGGCAGCTGAACACTGAAGCTTTCTTT,TRBJ1-1,TRBV28,many,14,-
CSVVALSGRPYNEQFF,TGCAGCGTAGTCGCACTGAGCGGGAGGCCTTACAATGAGCAGTTCTTC,TRBJ2-1,TRBV29-1,many,16,TRBD2
CASGSTSGSRSTDTQYF,TGTGCTAGTGGTTCGACTAGCGGGAGTCGGAGCACAGATACGCAGTATTTT,TRBJ2-3,TRBV12-5,few,17,TRBD2
CASSRNRLAGGGPDTQYF,TGTGCCAGTAGCCGGAACAGACTAGCGGGAGGGGGCCCAGATACGCAGTATTTT,TRBJ2-3,TRBV19,-,18,TRBD2
CSARGRGLAGLGFF,TGCAGTGCTAGAGGGAGGGGGCTGGCGGGCTTAGGGTTCTTC,TRBJ2-1,TRBV20-1,many,14,-
CASSTPDSRETQYF,TGTGCCAGCAGTACCCCGGACTCGCGAGAGACCCAGTACTTC,TRBJ2-5,TRBV6-1,many,14,-
CASSQVDTEAFF,TGTGCCAGCAGCCAAGTGGACACTGAAGCTTTCTTT,TRBJ1-1,TRBV3-1,few,12,-
CASSRDRGASYEQYF,TGTGCCAGCAGCCGGGACAGGGGCGCAAGCTACGAGCAGTACTTC,TRBJ2-7,TRBV12-3/TRBV12-4,-,15,TRBD1
CATSRDFRGTSGSTDTQYF,TGTGCCACCAGCAGAGATTTTAGGGGGACTAGCGGGAGCACAGATACGCAGTATTTT,TRBJ2-3,TRBV15,few,19,TRBD2
CASRRGGTGGRYGYTF,TGTGCCAGCCGCAGGGGGGGGACAGGGGGTCGGTATGGCTACACCTTC,TRBJ1-2,TRBV27,many,16,TRBD1
CASSFKQVRETQYF,TGTGCCAGCAGTTTCAAACAGGTTCGGGAGACCCAGTACTTC,TRBJ2-5,TRBV2,-,14,-
CASSFGTGKVATNEKLFF,TGTGCCAGCAGCTTCGGGACAGGGAAAGTTGCAACTAATGAAAAACTGTTTTTT,TRBJ1-4,TRBV11-2,many,18,TRBD1
CATSRGLGTYQPQHF,TGTGCCACCAGCAGAGGCTTGGGGACGTATCAGCCCCAGCATTTT,TRBJ1-5,TRBV15,many,15,-
CASSPGLGAFF,TGTGCCAGCAGCCCGGGACTTGGAGCTTTCTTT,TRBJ1-1,TRBV7-9,many,11,-
CASSSRTGNTEAFF,TGTGCCAGCAGCTCGCGGACAGGGAACACTGAAGCTTTCTTT,TRBJ1-1,TRBV7-2,many,14,TRBD1
CASSPYLGAGAYEQYF,TGTGCCAGCAGTCCGTACCTGGGGGCCGGGGCCTACGAGCAGTACTTC,TRBJ2-7,TRBV27,many,16,-
CASSFQGGDTQYF,TGTGCCAGCAGTTTTCAGGGCGGTGATACGCAGTATTTT,TRBJ2-3,TRBV12-3/TRBV12-4,many,13,-
CASSRVVFSHEQYF,TGCGCCAGCAGCAGGGTAGTTTTCTCCCACGAGCAGTACTTC,TRBJ2-7,TRBV10-1,-,14,-
CASRRGRGLTDTQYF,TGTGCCAGCAGGAGGGGCAGGGGGCTAACAGATACGCAGTATTTT,TRBJ2-3,TRBV2,many,15,TRBD1